The 18 T cell receptor beta chains below all came from one sample that was sequenced in a study of T cells after yellow fever vaccination. Each CDR3 protein is one row after TCRdb ran MiXCR on the 5' RACE reads. The sample contains some 320,000 distinct CDR3 sequences, 8.5% to 10% of which appear only once. Source: CD4+ T cells sorted from PBMCs, taken 5 days after the yellow fever booster vaccination. The receptors shown here come from a man younger than 35 who received the YFV17D yellow fever vaccine.

The rearrangement uses TRBV6-2 or TRBV6-3 and TRBJ2-7; 9 bases align to TRBD2. The germline CDR1 and CDR2 sequences are MNHEY and SVGEGT. The CDR3 length is 11 residues. Written as DNA, the CDR3 is TGCCTAGCGGGAAACTCCTACGAGCAGTACGTC. Protein: CLAGNSYEQYV.

This clonotype was observed a handful of times. J is TRBJ1-1 and V is TRBV4-3; D is possibly TRBD1 (6 bases). The CDR3 is 18 residues long. Trimming pared 4 bases from V and 2 bases from J, leaving 23 bases between. Germline lookup yields CDR1 LGHNA and CDR2 YSLEER. Here the CDR3 reads CASSRRLGGRTDNTEAFF. The CDR3, as DNA: TGCGCCAGCAGCCGGCGTTTAGGGGGGCGAACCGATAACACTGAAGCTTTCTTT.

J is TRBJ2-7 and V is TRBV11-2; D unresolved. Germline V lookup: CDR1 SGHAT, CDR2 FQNNGV. Between the trimmed V and J ends, which lost 0 bases and 1 base, there was a span of 7 bases. The CDR3 runs to 14 residues. CDR3 DNA sequence: TGTGCCAGCAGCTTAGAGGTAGGATCCTACGAGCAGTACTTC. Amino acids: CASSLEVGSYEQYF. Using reference TRBV11-2 and TRBJ2-7 for the parts outside the CDR3, the full variable domain is EAGVAQSPRYKIIEKRQSVAFWCNPISGHATLYWYQQILGQGPKLLIQFQNNGVVDDSQLPKDRFSAERLKGVDSTLKIQPAKLEDSAVYLCASSLEVGSYEQYFGPGTRLTVT.

J is TRBJ1-2 and V is TRBV6-2 or TRBV6-3; D gene unclear. The CDR3 contains 15 residues. Between the trimmed V and J ends, which lost 6 bases and 8 bases, there was a span of 22 bases. Germline V CDR1 and CDR2: MNHEY, SVGEGT. The CDR3: CASSFPERVALGYTF. In nucleotides, the CDR3 is TGTGCCAGCAGCTTCCCCGAGCGAGTCGCCTTGGGCTACACCTTC.

V usage is TRBV15 and J usage is TRBJ1-1, with unresolved D. The CDR3 extends over 17 amino acids. V shed 1 base and J shed 0 bases, with 15 bases lying between them. Per germline, CDR1 LNHNV and CDR2 YYDKDF (reference sequence). The CDR3 region has the DNA TGTGCCACCAGCAGAGGTCCCCTAGGGTCAGTGAACACTGAAGCTTTCTTT. Its protein is CATSRGPLGSVNTEAFF.

This clonotype appeared a few times. V and J are TRBV10-2 and TRBJ2-1; TRBD2 matches 11 bases. Germline V lookup: CDR1 WSHSY, CDR2 SAAADI. The CDR3 loop spans 14 amino acids. V shed 0 bases, J shed 11 bases, and the junction held 3 bases outside the gene matches. Written as DNA, the CDR3 is TGCGCCAGCAGTGAGTCGACTAGCGGGGTTAAGCAGTTCTTC. This sequence encodes CASSESTSGVKQFF.

The chain recombines TRBV10-3 with TRBJ1-6, with D perhaps matching TRBD1 (5 bases). The V gene lost 0 bases and the J gene lost 7 bases, with 10 bases spanning the gap. The CDR3 runs 15 residues. The germline gives CDR1 ENHRY, CDR2 SYGVKD. The CDR3 loop is CAISESGRTNSPLHF. Here the CDR3 DNA reads TGTGCCATCAGTGAGTCGGGACGGACAAATTCACCCCTCCACTTT.

In this sample, this clonotype turned up many times. J is TRBJ1-2 and V is TRBV4-1, with D maybe TRBD1 (6 bases). CDR3 length: 16 residues. The germline V gene encodes CDR1 MGHRA and CDR2 YSYEKL. The germline V and J ends were trimmed by 0 bases and 0 bases, with 11 bases remaining between them. The CDR3 is CASSQERTETNYGYTF. CDR3 nucleotide sequence: TGCGCCAGCAGCCAAGAACGGACAGAAACTAACTATGGCTACACCTTC.

This clonotype has just a few counts. J is TRBJ2-7 and V is TRBV6-6; D may correspond to TRBD1 or TRBD2 (5 bases each). The CDR3 contains 15 residues. Germline V gene lookup returns CDR1 MNHNY and CDR2 SVGAGI (reference sequence). Trimming pared 6 bases from V and 0 bases from J, leaving 15 bases between. In DNA form, the CDR3 reads TGTGCCAGCAGGAACGACGCAGGGAGCTCCTACGAGCAGTACGTC. It yields the protein CASRNDAGSSYEQYV.

This clonotype occurred a few times. CDR3 amino acids: CASSWGWDQPQHF. As DNA, the CDR3 is TGTGCCAGCAGTTGGGGTTGGGATCAGCCCCAGCATTTT. This chain uses TRBV27 with TRBJ1-5; D unclear. Between the trimmed V and J ends, which lost 4 bases and 5 bases, there was a span of 9 bases. The CDR3 sequence is 13 residues long. Germline V gene sequence: CDR1 MNHEY, CDR2 SMNVEV (reference sequence).

This clonotype was counted ten times or more. The V and J genes are TRBV7-2 and TRBJ2-4, with 12 nucleotides matching TRBD2. The germline V gene has CDR1 SGHTA and CDR2 FQGNSA. Trimming took 5 bases from V and 7 from J; bases not matched to a gene: 9. This CDR3 has 16 amino acids. CDR3 residues: CASSASLAGGGNIQYF. CDR3 bases: TGTGCCAGCAGCGCCTCACTAGCGGGGGGCGGTAACATTCAGTACTTC.

In this sample, this clonotype turned up many times. The chain carries TRBV7-9 and TRBJ2-2; D perhaps matches TRBD2 (6 bases). With 5 bases removed from V and 3 bases from J, the gap between germline ends came to 13 bases. Germline values: CDR1 SEHNR, CDR2 FQNEAQ (reference sequence). The CDR3 runs 15 residues. The DNA for the CDR3 is TGTGCCAGCAGCCTCAGCGGGCTTGACACCGGGGAGCTGTTTTTT. Protein product: CASSLSGLDTGELFF.

This clonotype was seen more than once but under ten times. The gene calls are TRBV9 and TRBJ1-2; no firm D call. Per germline, CDR1 SGDLS and CDR2 YYNGEE. V was shortened by 0 bases and J by 5 bases, with 11 bases between the two germline ends. The CDR3 is made up of 14 amino acids. This CDR3 reads CASSVAGWTYGYTF. CDR3 bases: TGTGCCAGCAGCGTAGCAGGCTGGACTTATGGCTACACCTTC. Variable domain in full (rest from reference TRBV9 and TRBJ1-2): DSGVTQTPKHLITATGQRVTLRCSPRSGDLSVYWYQQSLDQGLQFLIQYYNGEERAKGNILERFSAQQFPDLHSELNLSSLELGDSALYFCASSVAGWTYGYTFGSGTRLTVV.

The chain couples TRBV18 to TRBJ1-3, with TRBD1 identical over 11 bases. This CDR3 spans 18 amino acids. The junction had 7 bases not matched to a gene; V was cut back by 1 base and J by 2 bases. Germline V gives CDR1 KGHSH, CDR2 LQKENI. The CDR3 loop reads CASSPRAPGQGAGNTIYF. In DNA form, the CDR3 reads TGTGCCAGCTCACCACGGGCGCCGGGACAGGGGGCTGGAAACACCATATATTTT.

The rearrangement joins TRBV3-1 to TRBJ1-1; D is undetermined. CDR1 and CDR2 (germline): LGHDT, YNNKEL (reference sequence). The CDR3 totals 16 residues. Between the trimmed V and J ends, which lost 0 bases and 5 bases, there was a span of 16 bases. The CDR3 here is CASSQDISESGTEAFF. For the CDR3, the DNA is TGTGCCAGCAGCCAAGATATCTCGGAAAGTGGGACTGAAGCTTTCTTT.

The chain joins TRBV5-1 to TRBJ1-2; D is perhaps TRBD1 (5 bases). The CDR3 covers 15 residues. The germline CDR1 and CDR2 sequences are SGHRS and YFSETQ. The V end was cut by 5 bases, the J end by 4 bases, with 18 bases between. CDR3 protein: CASSPTSGTFYGYTF. CDR3 in DNA: TGCGCCAGCAGTCCGACTTCCGGGACTTTCTATGGCTACACCTTC. Full variable domain (outside the CDR3, taken from reference TRBV5-1 and TRBJ1-2): KAGVTQTPRYLIKTRGQQVTLSCSPISGHRSVSWYQQTPGQGLQFLFEYFSETQRNKGNFPGRFSGRQFSNSRSEMNVSTLELGDSALYLCASSPTSGTFYGYTFGSGTRLTVV.

The table lists this clonotype with many counts. The CDR3 here is CASGSRGGGPAGELFF. In nucleotides, the CDR3 is TGTGCCAGCGGATCCAGGGGCGGGGGCCCCGCCGGGGAGCTGTTTTTT. The chain recombines TRBV6-5 with TRBJ2-2, with D perhaps TRBD2 (7 bases). Germline lookup yields CDR1 MNHEY and CDR2 SVGAGI. V lost 8 bases to trimming and J lost 6 bases, with 22 bases between them. The CDR3 runs to 16 residues.

The V gene is TRBV7-2, the J gene TRBJ2-3, with TRBD1 matching 10 bases. The V and J ends lost 5 bases and 3 bases, in that order; junction bases with no gene match: 5. Germline V lookup: CDR1 SGHTA, CDR2 FQGNSA. This CDR3 has 15 residues. The CDR3 sequence: CASSRGDRGTDTQYF. The CDR3 coding sequence is TGTGCCAGCAGCAGGGGGGACAGGGGAACAGATACGCAGTATTTT.